The 21 T cell receptor beta chains given below trace back to one sample, sequenced in a study of blood T cells in healthy people across ages (dated by TCRdb to 2013 to 2016). Library preparation used 5' RACE. Instrument used: Illumina HiSeq 2500. A second PCR of 7 to 11 cycles was performed with a sample-barcoded 5' primer and a J-beta primer mix. TCRdb trimmed public reads at Q25 via fastp, called clones via MiXCR and kept in-frame beta chains. Records with the same CDR3 protein are collapsed into one entry carrying the most frequent genes and DNA. The sample data list over a million distinct CDR3 sequences, and around 43% of these were observed just once. The ten largest account for under 20% of the sample. Sequencing used blood. These receptors were obtained from a woman in her fifties or sixties in good health.

The CDR3 sequence: CASSETGKGETQYF. The CDR3 DNA reads TGTGCCAGCAGTGAAACAGGGAAGGGGGAGACCCAGTACTTC. The J gene is TRBJ2-5, the V gene TRBV12-3 or TRBV12-4, with a possible D match to TRBD1 (6 bases). Trimming stripped 5 bases from V and 5 bases from J, with 15 bases between. There are 14 residues in the CDR3.

Only a few counts were recorded for this clonotype. V and J are TRBV7-9 and TRBJ2-7; D remains ambiguous. The germline V and J ends were trimmed by 5 bases and 3 bases, with 14 bases remaining between them. The germline V gene encodes CDR1 SEHNR and CDR2 FQNEAQ (reference sequence). The CDR3 totals 14 residues. DNA for the CDR3: TGTGCCAGCAGCCCACCGGGTGCTAGCTACGAGCAGTACTTC. Translation gives CASSPPGASYEQYF.

This clonotype was observed a few times. CDR3 in DNA: TGTGCCAGCAGCCAAGGGGGGGAGCGCAATCAGCCCCAGCATTTT. The encoded protein is CASSQGGERNQPQHF. This chain joins TRBV3-1 and TRBJ1-5; the D gene is possibly TRBD1 (5 bases). The germline V and J ends were trimmed by 1 base and 2 bases, with 9 bases remaining between them. There are 15 residues in the CDR3. CDR1 and CDR2 (germline): LGHDT, YNNKEL (reference sequence).

The chain combines TRBV4-1 with TRBJ2-2; 12 positions agree with TRBD2. Looked up from germline, CDR1 is MGHRA and CDR2 is YSYEKL. The CDR3 is made up of 18 amino acids. After removal of 3 bases from V and 7 bases from J, the junction contained 12 bases not matched to a gene. The CDR3 here is CASSQSPSGRAINGELFF. Here the CDR3 DNA reads TGCGCCAGCAGCCAGAGTCCTAGCGGGAGGGCCATCAACGGGGAGCTGTTTTTT.

This chain connects TRBV6-1 to TRBJ1-4; 7 bases match TRBD1. With 3 bases clipped from V and 0 bases from J, the junction kept 7 bases outside the gene matches. Germline V lookup: CDR1 MNHNS, CDR2 SASEGT. The CDR3 has 17 residues. CDR3 in DNA: TGTGCCAGCAGTGACAGGGGGGGAGTTGCAACTAATGAAAAACTGTTTTTT. It specifies CASSDRGGVATNEKLFF.

This chain uses TRBV5-5 with TRBJ1-1; D remains ambiguous. Trimming removed 4 bases from V and 4 bases from J, with 17 bases in between. CDR3 size: 15 residues. The V gene's germline CDR1 is SGHKS and CDR2 YYEKEE (reference sequence). The CDR3 nucleotides read TGTGCCAGCAGCACGGAACGGCTCTTTGGCACTGAAGCTTTCTTT. Its translation is CASSTERLFGTEAFF.

The V call is TRBV7-2, the J call TRBJ2-1; D is undetermined. Per the germline V gene, CDR1 is SGHTA and CDR2 is FQGNSA. CDR3 length equals 16 residues. Trimming took off 1 base at V and 10 bases at J, with 20 bases between the two ends. CDR3 loop: CASSLEGLTPGREQFF. Here the CDR3 DNA reads TGTGCCAGCAGCTTAGAGGGCCTGACTCCCGGTAGGGAGCAGTTCTTC.

This clonotype was seen more than once but under ten times. This chain joins TRBV7-9 and TRBJ2-7; no clear D. V was trimmed by 0 bases and J by 7 bases, leaving 4 bases between them. The CDR3 sequence is 11 residues long. Per the germline V gene, CDR1 is SEHNR and CDR2 is FQNEAQ (reference sequence). CDR3 nucleotide sequence: TGTGCCAGCAGCTTAGCGTGGGAGCAGTACTTC. As protein: CASSLAWEQYF.

This clonotype has a single count. This sequence joins TRBV10-3 and TRBJ2-1; D is possibly TRBD1 or TRBD2 (5 bases each). The CDR3 is 15 residues long. CDR1 is ENHRY and CDR2 is SYGVKD in the germline V gene. V gave up 6 bases and J gave up 9 bases, with 21 bases separating them. The CDR3 sequence is CAIRRDDREPSEQFF. The CDR3 DNA follows: TGTGCCATCAGGAGGGACGACCGGGAACCTAGTGAGCAGTTCTTC.

The chain is built from TRBV2 and TRBJ2-7; D is ambiguous. Trimming pared 7 bases from V and 5 bases from J, leaving 12 bases between. The CDR3 consists of 12 residues. Germline CDR1 SNHLY, CDR2 FYNNEI. The CDR3 DNA follows: TGTGCCAGCACCCAGAGAGAGCACGAGCAGTACTTC. It encodes CASTQREHEQYF.

The chain has TRBV5-1 and TRBJ2-5, with 7 bases aligning to TRBD2. The closer fit of TRBJ2-7 to the DNA end suggests the J call may be wrong. The CDR3 loop spans 15 amino acids. The germline V gene has CDR1 SGHRS and CDR2 YFSETQ. CDR3 region: CASSLASGIINEQYF. The CDR3 DNA sequence: TGCGCCAGCAGCTTGGCAAGCGGGATAATCAACGAGCAGTACTTC.

The V call is TRBV20-1, the J call TRBJ1-5, with D perhaps TRBD1 (5 bases). Germline CDR1 reads DFQATT; CDR2 reads SNEGSKA (reference sequence). The CDR3 runs to 13 residues. Between the trimmed V and J ends, which lost 4 bases and 6 bases, there was a span of 13 bases. CDR3 bases: TGCAGTGCTATGCAGGGCGGCGGTCAGCCCCAGCATTTT. Its protein product is CSAMQGGGQPQHF.

The chain couples TRBV6-5 to TRBJ2-7; possibly TRBD2 for D (5 bases). Germline V lookup: CDR1 MNHEY, CDR2 SVGAGI. Trimming took 0 bases from V and 2 from J, leaving 11 bases between them. The CDR3 has 15 residues. CDR3 amino acids: CASSYSRAGTYEQYF. The CDR3 coding sequence is TGTGCCAGCAGTTACTCGAGGGCCGGCACCTACGAGCAGTACTTC.

CDR3 loop: CASSLEGRGRGQPQHF. The CDR3 coding sequence is TGTGCCAGCAGTCTCGAAGGGAGGGGGCGTGGTCAGCCCCAGCATTTT. This sequence joins TRBV27 and TRBJ1-5, with TRBD1 matching 7 bases. Germline CDR1 and CDR2: MNHEY and SMNVEV (reference sequence). V trimming: 5 bases; J trimming: 6 bases; junction bases outside the gene matches: 13. The CDR3 consists of 16 residues.

J is TRBJ2-1 and V is TRBV6-5; D unresolved. Trimming stripped 7 bases from V and 0 bases from J, with 13 bases between. The germline V gene encodes CDR1 MNHEY and CDR2 SVGAGI. The CDR3 length is 15 residues. CDR3 region: CASNPDHISYNEQFF. The CDR3, as DNA: TGTGCCAGCAACCCCGACCATATCTCCTACAATGAGCAGTTCTTC.

This clonotype has a handful of counts. This sequence joins TRBV24-1 and TRBJ2-5; weak D call: TRBD2 (6 bases). V was cut by 6 bases and J by 2 bases, with 9 bases left in between. Looked up from germline, CDR1 is KGHDR and CDR2 is SFDVKD. CDR3 size: 13 residues. The CDR3 nucleotides read TGTGCCACCAGTAAGGAGGGTCAAGAGACCCAGTACTTC. Translation: CATSKEGQETQYF.

CDR3 region: CSVEERGGEWSAEAFF. CDR3 nucleotides: TGCAGCGTTGAAGAGCGGGGGGGTGAGTGGAGCGCTGAAGCTTTCTTT. The chain links TRBV29-1 to TRBJ1-1; TRBD1 might be the D (5 bases). In germline, CDR1 is SQVTM, CDR2 ANQGSEA. CDR3 length: 16 amino acids. V was trimmed by 0 bases and J by 6 bases, leaving 20 bases between them.

The gene calls are TRBV5-1 and TRBJ2-1; D perhaps matches TRBD1 (7 bases). The germline V gene encodes CDR1 SGHRS and CDR2 YFSETQ. V lost 0 bases, J lost 6 bases, and 16 bases lay in between. This CDR3 region has 16 residues. The CDR3 bases are TGCGCCAGCAGCTTGGCCGGGGGACAGCCGCTCAATGAGCAGTTCTTC. As protein: CASSLAGGQPLNEQFF.

A single count supports this clonotype. The CDR3 here is CASSELFGLAGLEQFF. DNA of the CDR3: TGTGCCAGCAGCGAGCTCTTCGGACTAGCGGGATTAGAGCAGTTCTTC. The chain joins TRBV7-2 to TRBJ2-1; 12 bases map to TRBD2. The CDR3 length is 16 residues. V was pared by 5 bases and J by 10 bases, with 12 bases of the junction left unmatched. Germline-derived CDR1 and CDR2 are SGHTA and FQGNSA.

In this sample, this clonotype turned up a few times. J is TRBJ2-3 and V is TRBV20-1, with 9 bases lining up with TRBD2. The CDR3 length is 15 residues. The ends lost 6 bases at V and 4 bases at J; junction bases unmatched: 11. Germline loops: CDR1 DFQATT, CDR2 SNEGSKA (reference sequence). The CDR3 is CSADLSGSGADTQYF. DNA of the CDR3: TGCAGTGCCGACCTTAGCGGGAGTGGAGCAGATACGCAGTATTTT.

The CDR3 DNA sequence: TGTGCCAGCAGTTCCGACACGCTCTCCTACGAGCAGTACTTC. It specifies CASSSDTLSYEQYF. The V and J genes are TRBV6-6 and TRBJ2-7; D is unclear. The germline CDR1 and CDR2 sequences are MNHNY and SVGAGI (reference sequence). The CDR3 contains 14 residues. Trimming took off 4 bases at V and 0 bases at J, with 10 bases between the two ends.